The 22 T cell receptor beta chains below come from one sample, sequenced in a study of monozygotic twins with cystic fibrosis. Sequencing was performed with immunoSEQ multiplex PCR; in TCRdb, only in-frame clones are kept and a portion is missing. The data show about 17,000 clones, 90% to 97% seen once. Sequences were obtained from blood. These receptors were taken from a girl aged 2 to 9 with cystic fibrosis.

The rearrangement links TRBV7-2 to TRBJ1-2, with 7 positions matching TRBD1. Trimming took 5 bases from V and 2 from J; bases not matched to a gene: 8. CDR1 and CDR2 (germline): SGHTA, FQGNSA. The CDR3 runs to 15 residues. The CDR3 nucleotides are TGTGCCAGCAGCCTAGACAGGGCAGCCAACTATGGCTACACCTTC. Translated: CASSLDRAANYGYTF. Looking up the rest from reference TRBV7-2 and TRBJ1-2 gives the full variable domain: GAGVSQSPSNKVTEKGKDVELRCDPISGHTALYWYRQSLGQGLEFLIYFQGNSAPDKSGLPSDRFSAERTGGSVSTLTIQRTQQEDSAVYLCASSLDRAANYGYTFGSGTRLTVV.

This rearrangement joins TRBV18 to TRBJ1-2; TRBD1 agrees at 9 bases. V lost 6 bases to trimming and J lost 7 bases; unmatched junction nucleotides: 6. This CDR3 is 13 amino acids long. Germline lookup yields CDR1 KGHSH and CDR2 LQKENI. The CDR3 coding sequence is TGTGCCAGCTCGCGGACAGGGGAGGGTGGCTACACCTTC. Residues: CASSRTGEGGYTF.

The chain uses TRBV6-1 and TRBJ1-1; the D is unclear. V lost 3 bases to trimming and J lost 2 bases, with 7 bases between them. Germline loops: CDR1 MNHNS, CDR2 SASEGT. This CDR3 region has 13 residues. The chain's CDR3 is CASSETGNTEAFF. The DNA of the CDR3 is TGTGCCAGCAGTGAGACGGGAAACACTGAAGCTTTCTTT.

The chain recombines TRBV9 with TRBJ2-5; 10 bases line up with TRBD2. J lost 4 bases, V lost 1 base, and 4 bases had no gene match. There are 15 residues in the CDR3. Germline V gene sequence: CDR1 SGDLS, CDR2 YYNGEE. The CDR3 region is CASSVQLAGRETQYF. The CDR3, as DNA: TGTGCCAGCAGCGTACAACTAGCGGGGCGAGAGACCCAGTACTTC.

Worth noting for this clone: The junction departs from germline at one end; a sequencing error may be responsible. J is TRBJ1-1 and V is TRBV10-3; 7 bases fit TRBD1. Germline V gene data show CDR1 as ENHRY and CDR2 as SYGVKD. The CDR3 sequence is 15 residues long. DNA for the CDR3: TGTGCCATCAGTGAGTCATGGGACAGCGCTGAGACTTTAGGATTT. Protein: CAISESWDSAETLGF.

The rearrangement joins TRBV7-2 to TRBJ2-1; D remains unclear. Trimming removed 0 bases at V and 3 bases at J, with 9 bases between. The CDR3 runs to 15 residues. Germline V gene lookup returns CDR1 SGHTA and CDR2 FQGNSA. CDR3 loop: CASSLAVGIYNEQFF. CDR3 nucleotide sequence: TGTGCCAGCAGCTTAGCGGTTGGTATCTACAATGAGCAGTTCTTC.

The chain uses TRBV30 and TRBJ1-4, with TRBD1 matching 7 bases. Germline V lookup: CDR1 GTSNPN, CDR2 SVGIG (reference sequence). V lost 7 bases to trimming and J lost 0 bases; unmatched junction nucleotides: 14. The length of the CDR3 is 17 residues. CDR3 nucleotide sequence: TGTGCCTTGCTACAGGGGATAGGGTCCTCAACTAATGAAAAACTGTTTTTT. Translation: CALLQGIGSSTNEKLFF.

The V call is TRBV25-1, the J call TRBJ1-2, with TRBD1 matching over 10 bases. Unmatched junction bases numbered 5, after V lost 6 bases and J lost 10 bases. In germline, CDR1 is MGHDK, CDR2 SYGVNS. CDR3 size: 12 residues. The CDR3 DNA reads TGTGCCAGCAGACCCGGGACAGGGGCCTACACCTTC. Translation gives CASRPGTGAYTF.

J is TRBJ2-7 and V is TRBV5-1, with 7 positions matching TRBD1. The germline V gene encodes CDR1 SGHRS and CDR2 YFSETQ. With 4 bases clipped from V and 0 bases from J, the junction kept 7 bases outside the gene matches. The CDR3 spans 15 residues. Written as DNA, the CDR3 is TGCGCCAGCAGCCCCGGGACAGAATTCTCCTACGAGCAGTACTTC. The encoded protein is CASSPGTEFSYEQYF.

The chain joins TRBV6-4 to TRBJ1-2; D perhaps matches TRBD1 (5 bases). The CDR3 has 14 residues. Germline V gene lookup returns CDR1 MRHNA and CDR2 SNTAGT. Trimming took off 2 bases at V and 7 bases at J, with 14 bases between the two ends. The CDR3 DNA reads TGTGCCAGCAGTGACGGGAGCGGGGGAGGTGGCTACACCTTC. Its protein is CASSDGSGGGGYTF.

The rearrangement uses TRBV5-6 and TRBJ1-5; D call uncertain. Trimming removed 1 base from V and 2 bases from J, with 13 bases in between. The CDR3 totals 16 residues. Germline CDR1 SGHDT, CDR2 YYEEEE. CDR3 region: CASSLYWGWGNQPQHF. DNA for the CDR3: TGTGCCAGCAGCTTGTACTGGGGATGGGGCAATCAGCCCCAGCATTTT.

The gene calls are TRBV15 and TRBJ1-1; no reliable D call. V gave up 0 bases and J gave up 3 bases, with 8 bases separating them. There are 14 residues in the CDR3. The germline V gene encodes CDR1 LNHNV and CDR2 YYDKDF (reference sequence). CDR3 region: CATSRDPADTEAFF. CDR3 coding DNA: TGTGCCACCAGCAGAGATCCCGCTGACACTGAAGCTTTCTTT. The complete variable domain, with remaining parts taken from reference TRBV15 and TRBJ1-1, reads DAMVIQNPRYQVTQFGKPVTLSCSQTLNHNVMYWYQQKSSQAPKLLFHYYDKDFNNEADTPDNFQSRRPNTSFCFLDIRSPGLGDTAMYLCATSRDPADTEAFFGQGTRLTVV.

The chain combines TRBV29-1 with TRBJ2-1; D is ambiguous. The CDR3 contains 12 residues. Trimming removed 4 bases at V and 3 bases at J, with 7 bases between. Germline loops: CDR1 SQVTM, CDR2 ANQGSEA. In nucleotides, the CDR3 is TGCAGCGTTGCAGACAACTACAATGAGCAGTTCTTC. It translates to CSVADNYNEQFF.

This chain's CDR3 is CASSLDALNTEAFF. The CDR3 DNA reads as TGCGCCAGCAGCTTGGATGCCCTGAACACTGAAGCTTTCTTT. The chain joins TRBV5-1 to TRBJ1-1; D unresolved. In germline, CDR1 is SGHRS, CDR2 YFSETQ. Between the trimmed V and J ends, which lost 0 bases and 0 bases, there was a span of 6 bases. The CDR3 is made up of 14 amino acids.

This clone showed up just once. The chain combines TRBV18 with TRBJ2-7; tentatively, D is TRBD1 or TRBD2 (5 bases each). V lost 4 bases to trimming and J lost 0 bases, with 16 bases between them. Germline V CDR1 and CDR2: KGHSH, LQKENI. The CDR3 length is 16 residues. DNA of the CDR3: TGTGCCAGCTCACTTAAACCGGGACGAAGCTCCTACGAGCAGTACTTC. Protein product: CASSLKPGRSSYEQYF.

The J gene is TRBJ1-1, the V gene TRBV11-2; TRBD1 aligns across 9 bases. The V gene's germline CDR1 is SGHAT and CDR2 FQNNGV. Trimming removed 5 bases from V and 3 bases from J; junction bases left unmatched: 7. This CDR3 is built from 15 residues. The CDR3 DNA follows: TGTGCCAGCAGCCCACCACAGGGGGCCGACACTGAAGCTTTCTTT. It translates to CASSPPQGADTEAFF.

J is TRBJ1-5 and V is TRBV2, with D perhaps TRBD1 (5 bases). The CDR3 has 13 residues. The ends were cut back, 8 bases at V and 2 bases at J, with 10 bases in the middle. Germline CDR1 and CDR2: SNHLY and FYNNEI. The DNA for the CDR3 is TGTGCCAGCCGGTTGGGGGGCAATCAGCCCCAGCATTTT. It specifies CASRLGGNQPQHF.

V is TRBV6-1 and J is TRBJ2-7, with D possibly matching TRBD1 (5 bases). Germline loops: CDR1 MNHNS, CDR2 SASEGT. Trimming removed 6 bases at V and 3 bases at J, with 9 bases between. The CDR3 is 12 residues long. The CDR3 loop reads CASSKDSYEQYF. Here the CDR3 DNA reads TGTGCCAGCAGCAAAGACAGCTACGAGCAGTACTTC.

The rearrangement links TRBV27 to TRBJ2-2; D uncertain. V was cut by 5 bases and J by 3 bases, with 4 bases left in between. CDR1 is MNHEY and CDR2 is SMNVEV in the germline V gene (reference sequence). This CDR3 is 12 amino acids long. The CDR3 here is CASSPHTGELFF. For the CDR3, the DNA is TGTGCCAGCAGTCCACACACCGGGGAGCTGTTTTTT.

The chain is built from TRBV28 and TRBJ2-2; TRBD1 matches at 8 bases. V gave up 7 bases and J gave up 4 bases; unmatched junction bases: 8. The CDR3 sequence is 15 residues long. The germline CDR1 and CDR2 sequences are MDHEN and SYDVKM. The CDR3 is CASTWWDRSTGELFF. The CDR3 region has the DNA TGTGCCAGCACCTGGTGGGACAGGTCCACCGGGGAGCTGTTTTTT.

The gene calls are TRBV29-1 and TRBJ2-5; D is possibly TRBD2 (6 bases). Germline-derived CDR1 and CDR2 are SQVTM and ANQGSEA. The V end was cut by 6 bases, the J end by 1 base, with 9 bases between. CDR3 size: 12 residues. CDR3 amino acids: CSVLRGQETQYF. The CDR3 bases are TGCAGCGTCTTGCGGGGCCAAGAGACCCAGTACTTC.

J is TRBJ1-2 and V is TRBV4-2; D not resolved. Trimming pared 2 bases from V and 7 bases from J, leaving 14 bases between. This CDR3 is 14 amino acids long. In germline, CDR1 is LGHNA, CDR2 YNFKEQ. Here the CDR3 reads CASSQISGGFGYTF. The CDR3 DNA is TGTGCCAGCAGCCAAATCAGCGGTGGGTTTGGCTACACCTTC.